Each of the 27 T cell receptor beta chains below was sequenced from the same sample in a study of vaccination and CD4 T cells after COVID-19. Antigens for these TCRs are unknown. The sample's treatment: roughly 10-day PBMC culture with coronavirus spike peptide pools or control peptides (ViraFEST assay). Sequenced with the Oncomine TCR Beta short-read assay was DNA taken from cultured CD4+ T cells. Each CDR3 protein is one row after TCRdb ran MiXCR on the PCR reads. The data hold 20,000 to 25,000 distinct CDR3 sequences, with roughly 70% observed a single time. Material: CD4+ T cells from blood, cultured in vitro. The origin of the receptors is a human donor who had recovered from COVID-19.

With regard to this clonotype: Relative to the germline gene, one junction end is altered; a read error may explain this. The V gene is TRBV6-5, the J gene TRBJ1-1, with D possibly TRBD1 on 5 matching bases. Per germline, CDR1 MNHEY and CDR2 SVGAGI. The CDR3 runs to 12 residues. This chain's CDR3 is CASSFSDSEVFF. DNA of the CDR3: TGTGCCAGCAGTTTCTCCGACAGTGAAGTTTTCTTT.

The J gene is TRBJ1-1, the V gene TRBV28; D remains ambiguous. The CDR3 is made up of 14 amino acids. Germline CDR1 is MDHEN and CDR2 is SYDVKM. V was pared by 6 bases and J by 0 bases, with 11 bases between. CDR3 sequence reads: CASRGAEVNTEAFF. In DNA form, the CDR3 reads TGTGCCAGCAGGGGAGCTGAAGTGAACACTGAAGCTTTCTTT.

The rearrangement uses TRBV18 and TRBJ2-1; D perhaps matches TRBD2 (6 bases). From germline, CDR1 is KGHSH and CDR2 LQKENI. V lost 8 bases, J lost 2 bases, and 13 bases lay in between. CDR3 length: 14 amino acids. The CDR3 region is CASHRGGAYNEQFF. The CDR3 coding sequence is TGTGCCAGCCACCGGGGAGGCGCCTACAATGAGCAGTTCTTC.

The V call is TRBV7-9, the J call TRBJ1-1, with D possibly TRBD1 on 6 matching bases. This CDR3 comprises 14 residues. Germline V gene data show CDR1 as SEHNR and CDR2 as FQNEAQ (reference sequence). The germline V and J ends were trimmed by 4 bases and 3 bases, with 12 bases remaining between them. The DNA for the CDR3 is TGTGCCAGCAGCTCGCCGGGGGCCGACACTGAAGCTTTCTTT. Translation: CASSSPGADTEAFF.

This clonotype is medium-sized by share. The genes are TRBV7-9 and TRBJ1-4, with D maybe TRBD1 (6 bases). The CDR3 loop spans 14 amino acids. V was trimmed by 6 bases and J by 1 base, leaving 9 bases between them. Germline V CDR1 and CDR2: SEHNR, FQNEAQ (reference sequence). This CDR3 reads CASRRQETNEKLFF. The CDR3 region has the DNA TGTGCCAGCAGGCGACAGGAAACTAATGAAAAACTGTTTTTT.

This clonotype has a single count. V usage is TRBV6-5 and J usage is TRBJ2-3; the match to TRBD2 covers 12 bases. With 0 bases clipped from V and 7 bases from J, the junction kept 5 bases outside the gene matches. CDR1 is MNHEY, CDR2 SVGAGI, per germline. The CDR3 has 16 residues. The CDR3 DNA reads TGTGCCAGCAGTTACTCGAGGACTAGCGGGACGAATACGCAGTATTTT. Translating it yields CASSYSRTSGTNTQYF.

The chain employs TRBV7-9 and TRBJ2-2; D may match TRBD1 or TRBD2 (6 bases each). V was trimmed by 0 bases and J by 7 bases, leaving 12 bases between them. The CDR3 covers 15 residues. Per the germline V gene, CDR1 is SEHNR and CDR2 is FQNEAQ (reference sequence). CDR3 sequence reads: CASSLASGAIGELFF. The CDR3, as DNA: TGTGCCAGCAGCTTAGCGTCGGGGGCAATCGGGGAGCTGTTTTTT.

The chain couples TRBV6-2 or TRBV6-3 to TRBJ1-2; D ambiguous. The CDR3 sequence is 12 residues long. With 2 bases removed from V and 6 bases from J, the gap between germline ends came to 7 bases. The germline V gene has CDR1 MNHEY and CDR2 SVGEGT. The CDR3 is CASSYQVNGYTF. The CDR3 DNA follows: TGTGCCAGCAGTTACCAGGTGAATGGCTACACCTTC.

There are a few counts of this clonotype. The gene calls are TRBV11-3 and TRBJ2-2; 7 bases match TRBD1. Germline CDR1 SGHNT, CDR2 YENEEA. The CDR3 covers 13 residues. V shed 5 bases and J 6 bases; nucleotides not matched to a gene: 3. The CDR3 DNA reads as TGTGCCAGCAGCCCACAGGGGCCCGGGGAGCTGTTTTTT. Amino acids: CASSPQGPGELFF. The whole variable domain, filled in from reference TRBV11-3 and TRBJ2-2, reads EAGVVQSPRYKIIEKKQPVAFWCNPISGHNTLYWYLQNLGQGPELLIRYENEEAVDDSQLPKDRFSAERLKGVDSTLKIQPAELGDSAVYLCASSPQGPGELFFGEGSRLTVL.

This clonotype was counted between two and nine times. CDR3 in amino acids: CAWSTPGTSYGYTF. CDR3 DNA: TGTGCCTGGAGCACCCCCGGGACTTCCTATGGCTACACCTTC. The chain links TRBV30 to TRBJ1-2; perhaps TRBD1 as D (5 bases). Germline loops: CDR1 GTSNPN, CDR2 SVGIG (reference sequence). Trimming pared 3 bases from V and 4 bases from J, leaving 15 bases between. CDR3 length equals 14 residues.

V is TRBV7-2 and J is TRBJ1-5; D gene ambiguous. CDR1 and CDR2 from the germline V gene are SGHTA and FQGNSA. V was trimmed by 5 bases and J by 1 base, leaving 15 bases between them. This CDR3 has 16 residues. As DNA, the CDR3 is TGTGCCAGCAGCATTAGCAGGACCATCAGCAATCAGCCCCAGCATTTT. Its translation is CASSISRTISNQPQHF. The full variable domain, rest sourced from reference TRBV7-2 and TRBJ1-5, is GAGVSQSPSNKVTEKGKDVELRCDPISGHTALYWYRQSLGQGLEFLIYFQGNSAPDKSGLPSDRFSAERTGGSVSTLTIQRTQQEDSAVYLCASSISRTISNQPQHFGDGTRLSIL.

This clonotype showed up just a few times. The J gene is TRBJ1-1, the V gene TRBV19; TRBD1 might be the D (6 bases). The ends were cut back, 4 bases at V and 0 bases at J, with 18 bases in the middle. CDR3 length equals 17 residues. Germline V gene sequence: CDR1 LNHDA, CDR2 SQIVND (reference sequence). CDR3 region: CASSTPGRGAMNTEAFF. DNA of the CDR3: TGTGCCAGTAGTACCCCCGGCAGGGGAGCAATGAACACTGAAGCTTTCTTT.

This sequence joins TRBV29-1 and TRBJ2-4; 8 positions agree with TRBD1. V lost 6 bases and J lost 1; bases outside the gene matches: 11. The CDR3 consists of 16 residues. CDR1 is SQVTM, CDR2 ANQGSEA, per germline. The CDR3 loop is CSVLAQGAEAKNIQYF. In DNA form, the CDR3 reads TGCAGCGTCCTAGCCCAGGGGGCTGAGGCCAAAAACATTCAGTACTTC.

V usage is TRBV11-2 and J usage is TRBJ1-6, with no clear D. The ends were cut back, 8 bases at V and 4 bases at J, with 12 bases in the middle. The germline CDR1 and CDR2 sequences are SGHAT and FQNNGV. This CDR3 is 14 amino acids long. CDR3: CASRPRSYNSPLHF. Here the CDR3 DNA reads TGTGCCAGCCGCCCCCGGTCGTATAATTCACCCCTCCACTTT.

Written as DNA, the CDR3 is TGTGCCAGCACTAGTTTTGGCTCTGGAAACACCATATATTTT. Its protein is CASTSFGSGNTIYF. The chain combines TRBV6-1 with TRBJ1-3, with D hard to call. Per germline, CDR1 MNHNS and CDR2 SASEGT. V dropped 7 bases and J dropped 0 bases, with 10 bases sitting between them. The CDR3 is made up of 14 amino acids.

The rearrangement links TRBV12-3 or TRBV12-4 to TRBJ1-2; D is perhaps TRBD1 (6 bases). Trimming left V 5 bases short and J 4 bases short, with 11 bases between. The CDR3 totals 13 residues. The CDR3 here is CASSPRDTYGYTF. CDR3 nucleotide sequence: TGTGCCAGCAGTCCACGGGACACCTATGGCTACACCTTC.

In this sample, this clonotype turned up once. The V and J genes are TRBV20-1 and TRBJ2-1; 7 bases agree with TRBD1. CDR3 size: 14 residues. The germline CDR1 and CDR2 sequences are DFQATT and SNEGSKA (reference sequence). V lost 6 bases and J lost 2; bases outside the gene matches: 7. The CDR3 loop is CSAFRQGPYNEQFF. The CDR3 DNA reads TGCAGTGCATTCAGACAGGGCCCCTACAATGAGCAGTTCTTC.

V gene TRBV19 combines with J gene TRBJ2-7, with D uncertain. CDR3 length equals 15 residues. Germline values: CDR1 LNHDA, CDR2 SQIVND (reference sequence). V was clipped by 3 bases and J by 3 bases, with 15 bases between them. In nucleotides, the CDR3 is TGTGCCAGTAGTATGGGGATCTCAATAGGCTACGAGCAGTACTTC. Amino acids: CASSMGISIGYEQYF.

The V gene is TRBV7-7, the J gene TRBJ2-7; a weak D match, TRBD1 (7 bases). Germline V lookup: CDR1 SSHAT, CDR2 FNYEAQ (reference sequence). CDR3 size: 15 residues. The V end was cut by 5 bases, the J end by 2 bases, with 16 bases between. The CDR3: CASSPGQGGTYEQYF. CDR3 nucleotides: TGTGCCAGCAGCCCCGGGCAGGGGGGAACCTACGAGCAGTACTTC.

This clonotype has more than one count but fewer than ten. The chain couples TRBV20-1 to TRBJ2-7; 9 positions match TRBD1. Germline CDR1 reads DFQATT; CDR2 reads SNEGSKA (reference sequence). The V gene end was trimmed by 5 bases and the J gene end by 2 bases; junction bases not matched to a gene: 10. The CDR3 length is 15 residues. In DNA, the CDR3 is TGCAGTGCTCCAAACCCGGGACAGGGAACCTACGAGCAGTACTTC. This sequence encodes CSAPNPGQGTYEQYF.

The rearrangement joins TRBV4-3 to TRBJ2-5, with 9 bases lining up with TRBD2. The CDR3 is 14 residues long. CDR1 and CDR2 from the germline V gene are LGHNA and YSLEER. Losses at the gene ends were 4 bases for V and 6 bases for J; bases not matched to a gene: 6. The CDR3 sequence is CASSRTSGRQTQYF. CDR3 coding DNA: TGCGCCAGCAGCCGAACTAGCGGGCGACAGACCCAGTACTTC.

In DNA form, the CDR3 reads TGTGCCAGCAGCCAACCAACCCAGACGTGGGGCTACACCTTC. This translates into CASSQPTQTWGYTF. The chain uses TRBV7-9 and TRBJ1-2; no reliable D call. Germline V gene lookup returns CDR1 SEHNR and CDR2 FQNEAQ (reference sequence). This CDR3 has 14 residues. Trimming removed 5 bases at V and 8 bases at J, with 18 bases between. The full variable domain, completed using reference TRBV7-9 and TRBJ1-2, is DTGVSQNPRHKITKRGQNVTFRCDPISEHNRLYWYRQTLGQGPEFLTYFQNEAQLEKSRLLSDRFSAERPKGSFSTLEIQRTEQGDSAMYLCASSQPTQTWGYTFGSGTRLTVV.

This rearrangement joins TRBV7-3 to TRBJ2-1; 12 bases map to TRBD2. Trimming cost V 4 bases and J 5 bases; bases outside gene matches: 3. CDR1 and CDR2 from the germline V gene are SGHTA and FQGTGA. The CDR3 spans 15 residues. The CDR3 protein is CASSSGLAGNNEQFF. CDR3 DNA sequence: TGTGCCAGCAGCTCCGGACTAGCGGGAAACAATGAGCAGTTCTTC.

The CDR3: CASSYMTGASFYGYTF. In nucleotides, the CDR3 is TGCGCCAGCAGCTATATGACAGGGGCGAGCTTCTATGGCTACACCTTC. The chain carries TRBV5-1 and TRBJ1-2; 8 bases align to TRBD1. Germline CDR1 and CDR2: SGHRS and YFSETQ. V trimming: 3 bases; J trimming: 4 bases; junction bases outside the gene matches: 11. CDR3 length: 16 amino acids. The full variable domain, with the rest looked up from reference TRBV5-1 and TRBJ1-2, is KAGVTQTPRYLIKTRGQQVTLSCSPISGHRSVSWYQQTPGQGLQFLFEYFSETQRNKGNFPGRFSGRQFSNSRSEMNVSTLELGDSALYLCASSYMTGASFYGYTFGSGTRLTVV.

This clonotype was seen a handful of times. The J gene is TRBJ1-2, the V gene TRBV12-3 or TRBV12-4, with 8 bases fitting TRBD1. The CDR3 extends over 14 amino acids. The J segment lost 6 bases and the V segment lost 6 bases, leaving 9 bases of the junction unmatched. As DNA, the CDR3 is TGTGCCAGCAGACGAGACAGGGGAATAGATGGCTACACCTTC. Amino acids: CASRRDRGIDGYTF.

This clonotype occurred a few times. This sequence joins TRBV27 and TRBJ1-5, with D perhaps TRBD1 (6 bases). Germline CDR1 MNHEY, CDR2 SMNVEV (reference sequence). Trimming took off 8 bases at V and 7 bases at J, with 21 bases between the two ends. The CDR3 extends over 15 amino acids. CDR3 region: CASQSRGAGKQPQHF. In DNA, the CDR3 is TGTGCCAGCCAGAGCAGGGGCGCCGGGAAACAGCCCCAGCATTTT.

Only a few counts were recorded for this clonotype. The rearrangement joins TRBV6-1 to TRBJ2-3, with D tentatively TRBD1 (6 bases). CDR3 length: 15 residues. The ends were cut back, 3 bases at V and 2 bases at J, with 12 bases in the middle. CDR1 and CDR2 from the germline V gene are MNHNS and SASEGT. CDR3 sequence reads: CASSEWAGVTDTQYF. CDR3 in DNA: TGTGCCAGCAGTGAGTGGGCAGGGGTCACAGATACGCAGTATTTT.